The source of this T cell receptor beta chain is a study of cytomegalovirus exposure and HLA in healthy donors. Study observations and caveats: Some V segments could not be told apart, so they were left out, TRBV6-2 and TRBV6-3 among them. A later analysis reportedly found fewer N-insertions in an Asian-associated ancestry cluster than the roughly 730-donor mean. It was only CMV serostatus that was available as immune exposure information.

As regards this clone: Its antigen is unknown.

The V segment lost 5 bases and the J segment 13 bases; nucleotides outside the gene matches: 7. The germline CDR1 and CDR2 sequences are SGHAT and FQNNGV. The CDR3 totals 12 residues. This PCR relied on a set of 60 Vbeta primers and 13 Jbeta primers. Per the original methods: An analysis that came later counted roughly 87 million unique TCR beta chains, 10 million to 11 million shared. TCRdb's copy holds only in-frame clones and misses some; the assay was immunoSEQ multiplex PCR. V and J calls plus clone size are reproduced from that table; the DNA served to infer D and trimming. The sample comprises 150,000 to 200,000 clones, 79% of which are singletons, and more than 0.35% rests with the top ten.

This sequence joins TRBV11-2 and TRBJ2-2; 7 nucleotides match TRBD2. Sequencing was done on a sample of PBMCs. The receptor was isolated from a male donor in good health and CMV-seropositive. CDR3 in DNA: TGTGCCAGCAGCATCTGGGGGGGAGGGCTGTTTTTT. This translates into CASSIWGGGLFF.